Shown below are 29 T cell receptor beta chains from a single sample sequenced in a study of post-analysis software for immune sequencing data (dated by TCRdb to the mid-2010s). The antigens these receptors bind are not known. The library was built by means of PCR. Sequenced on an Illumina HiSeq 2500. Unique molecular identifiers were incorporated into TCR beta cDNA libraries to reduce PCR and sequencing biases. Starting from the raw public reads, TCRdb applied fastp trimming at Q25, assembled clones with MiXCR and retained in-frame beta chains. Rows are combined by CDR3 protein, so each entry shows the most common genes and DNA. Present in this sample are fewer than 700,000 distinct CDR3 sequences, around 40% of which were seen just once. The top ten constitute roughly 1.7% of the sample. Study-level results and caveats: Patients showed significantly higher frequencies than controls for five TRBV segments, among them TRBV5-6, TRBV5-1 and TRBV20-1.

Sequenced: blood. Receptors were obtained from a girl aged 10 to 17 with multiple sclerosis.

The sample holds a few counts of this clonotype. The rearrangement links TRBV20-1 to TRBJ2-1; 7 bases are a match to TRBD1. Germline trimming cut 0 bases from V and 2 bases from J; bases unmatched to any gene: 4. CDR1 and CDR2 from the germline V gene are DFQATT and SNEGSKA (reference sequence). The CDR3 is made up of 15 amino acids. CDR3 sequence: CSARDEGATYNEQFF. The CDR3, as DNA: TGCAGTGCTAGAGATGAGGGGGCTACCTACAATGAGCAGTTCTTC.

The rearrangement uses TRBV2 and TRBJ2-2, with D perhaps matching TRBD2 (6 bases). Trimming stripped 1 base from V and 5 bases from J, with 8 bases between. In germline, CDR1 is SNHLY, CDR2 FYNNEI. The CDR3 has 14 amino acids. CDR3 in DNA: TGTGCCAGCAGTGAAGGTAGCGGTACCGGGGAGCTGTTTTTT. Its translation: CASSEGSGTGELFF.

With respect to this clonotype: Lacking the conserved final phenylalanine or tryptophan, this CDR3 likely reflects a read error. The rearrangement uses TRBV5-1 and TRBJ2-3; D call uncertain. Between the trimmed V and J ends, which lost 0 bases and 3 bases, there was a span of 11 bases. The CDR3 extends over 15 amino acids. Germline V gene sequence: CDR1 SGHRS, CDR2 YFSETQ. Here the CDR3 DNA reads TGCGCCAGCAGCTTGGGGATAGTTGTAACAGATACGCAGTATGTT. Protein sequence: CASSLGIVVTDTQYV.

This clonotype was picked up a small number of times. The chain joins TRBV9 to TRBJ2-5, with D possibly TRBD1 on 6 matching bases. With 4 bases removed from V and 1 base from J, the gap between germline ends came to 14 bases. CDR3 length equals 15 residues. Germline V gives CDR1 SGDLS, CDR2 YYNGEE. The CDR3 protein is CASSTQTGSQETQYF. The CDR3 DNA follows: TGTGCCAGCAGCACACAGACAGGCTCCCAAGAGACCCAGTACTTC.

With respect to this clonotype: A much larger clone lies a single base off, so this may be a read error. This chain joins TRBV4-1 and TRBJ2-5, with D perhaps TRBD1 or TRBD2 (5 bases each). CDR3 length: 14 amino acids. The germline gives CDR1 MGHRA, CDR2 YSYEKL. Trimming pared 4 bases from V and 11 bases from J, leaving 20 bases between. The CDR3 is CASSLPGPYNEQYF. For the CDR3, the DNA is TGCGCCAGCAGCCTACCGGGACCCTACAATGAGCAGTACTTC.

The chain joins TRBV5-1 to TRBJ2-2, with D perhaps matching TRBD1 (7 bases). Germline V gene sequence: CDR1 SGHRS, CDR2 YFSETQ. V shed 4 bases and J shed 5 bases, with 12 bases lying between them. This CDR3 contains 14 residues. CDR3: CASSTQGGTGELFF. The CDR3 nucleotides read TGCGCCAGCAGCACCCAGGGGGGAACCGGGGAGCTGTTTTTT.

The J gene is TRBJ2-7, the V gene TRBV12-3 or TRBV12-4; D is perhaps TRBD2 (5 bases). Trimming stripped 7 bases from V and 2 bases from J, with 18 bases between. The CDR3 extends over 15 amino acids. CDR3 protein: CASTESVAEAYEQYF. CDR3 sequence (DNA): TGTGCCAGCACAGAGTCAGTGGCGGAGGCCTACGAGCAGTACTTC.

The rearrangement links TRBV6-1 to TRBJ2-3; 12 nucleotides match TRBD2. The CDR3 spans 18 residues. Germline CDR1 is MNHNS and CDR2 is SASEGT. The J segment lost 4 bases and the V segment lost 2 bases, leaving 10 bases of the junction unmatched. The CDR3 DNA follows: TGTGCCAGCAGTGAATTCCTAGCGGGGGGGGCTCCGCCAGATACGCAGTATTTT. Its protein is CASSEFLAGGAPPDTQYF.

The chain combines TRBV20-1 with TRBJ2-5; possible D gene TRBD2, 5 bases. The CDR3 runs 13 residues. Per the germline V gene, CDR1 is DFQATT and CDR2 is SNEGSKA (reference sequence). V was cut by 3 bases and J by 5 bases, with 13 bases left in between. CDR3 bases: TGCAGTGCTAGGGGTACACTAGTCGAGACCCAGTACTTC. This gives the protein CSARGTLVETQYF.

The chain uses TRBV28 and TRBJ2-7, with TRBD1 as a possible D gene (5 bases). TRBJ2-5 matches the DNA end more closely, so the J call is doubtful. CDR3 length: 12 residues. From germline, CDR1 is MDHEN and CDR2 SYDVKM. The CDR3 nucleotides read TGTGCCAGCAGGGGGCGGCAGGAGACCCAGTACTTC. This translates into CASRGRQETQYF.

The chain carries TRBV4-1 and TRBJ2-5; possibly TRBD2 for D (6 bases). Trimming removed 0 bases from V and 0 bases from J, with 14 bases in between. CDR1 MGHRA and CDR2 YSYEKL come from the germline V gene. This CDR3 has 17 residues. The CDR3 protein is CASSQDYLAYDQETQYF. Written as DNA, the CDR3 is TGCGCCAGCAGCCAAGATTATCTAGCGTACGACCAAGAGACCCAGTACTTC.

Worth noting for this clonotype: A single base separates this from a much larger clone, so it may be a read error. The chain carries TRBV7-8 and TRBJ1-1; no clear D. Germline V CDR1 and CDR2: SGHVS, FQNEAQ. V lost 2 bases and J lost 1, with 14 bases in between. The CDR3 runs to 16 residues. CDR3 loop: CASSLLLVGPNTEAFF. The CDR3 DNA is TGTGCCAGCAGCTTACTTTTAGTGGGCCCGAACACTGAAGCTTTCTTT.

The rearrangement joins TRBV12-3 or TRBV12-4 to TRBJ1-2; D gene uncertain. CDR3 length: 12 amino acids. Trimming pared 6 bases from V and 8 bases from J, leaving 13 bases between. CDR3 region: CASREGSGGYTF. CDR3 nucleotide sequence: TGTGCCAGCAGGGAAGGGAGCGGAGGCTACACCTTC.

The V gene is TRBV10-3, the J gene TRBJ1-1, with D possibly matching TRBD1 (6 bases). The V and J ends lost 8 bases and 0 bases respectively, with 7 bases between them. The CDR3 has 12 amino acids. CDR1 and CDR2 (germline): ENHRY, SYGVKD. The CDR3 DNA sequence: TGTGCCATCGGACAGATGAACACTGAAGCTTTCTTT. It translates to CAIGQMNTEAFF.

This clonotype was found once. V and J are TRBV7-6 and TRBJ2-3, with D unclear. This CDR3 spans 14 amino acids. The germline gives CDR1 SGHVS, CDR2 FNYEAQ. V lost 5 bases, J lost 0 bases, and 9 bases lay in between. The DNA for the CDR3 is TGTGCCAGCAGCCTTAATTCTAGCACAGATACGCAGTATTTT. Translation: CASSLNSSTDTQYF. Full variable domain (missing parts from reference TRBV7-6 and TRBJ2-3): GAGVSQSPRYKVTKRGQDVALRCDPISGHVSLYWYRQALGQGPEFLTYFNYEAQQDKSGLPNDRFSAERPEGSISTLTIQRTEQRDSAMYRCASSLNSSTDTQYFGPGTRLTVL.

The CDR3 here is CASSASGGFGQFF. In nucleotides, the CDR3 is TGCGCCAGCAGCGCTAGCGGGGGGTTTGGGCAGTTCTTC. The chain carries TRBV5-1 and TRBJ2-1; 11 bases agree with TRBD2. This CDR3 contains 13 residues. Germline lookup yields CDR1 SGHRS and CDR2 YFSETQ. Trimming removed 4 bases from V and 12 bases from J; junction bases left unmatched: 6. Drawing the rest from reference TRBV5-1 and TRBJ2-1, the complete variable domain is KAGVTQTPRYLIKTRGQQVTLSCSPISGHRSVSWYQQTPGQGLQFLFEYFSETQRNKGNFPGRFSGRQFSNSRSEMNVSTLELGDSALYLCASSASGGFGQFFGPGTRLTVL.

This clonotype was seen a few times. The chain employs TRBV29-1 and TRBJ2-5; 9 bases map to TRBD1. Germline V gene lookup returns CDR1 SQVTM and CDR2 ANQGSEA. The V segment lost 8 bases and the J segment 5 bases; nucleotides outside the gene matches: 6. The CDR3 has 12 residues. CDR3 protein: CSTGQGSETQYF. The CDR3 region has the DNA TGCAGCACCGGACAGGGGAGTGAGACCCAGTACTTC.

This chain connects TRBV12-3 or TRBV12-4 to TRBJ2-3; TRBD1 agrees at 7 bases. J was trimmed by 3 bases and V by 4 bases; bases with no gene match: 4. The CDR3 is 14 amino acids. In DNA form, the CDR3 reads TGTGCCAGCAGTTCCAACAGGGGAACAGATACGCAGTATTTT. Amino acids: CASSSNRGTDTQYF.

The chain has TRBV6-5 and TRBJ1-2; D not certain. Germline V gene lookup returns CDR1 MNHEY and CDR2 SVGAGI. V lost 8 bases to trimming and J lost 4 bases, with 14 bases between them. The CDR3 covers 13 residues. CDR3 coding DNA: TGTGCCAGCGCCCCAGGTCTAATCTATGGCTACACCTTC. Translated: CASAPGLIYGYTF.

This clonotype was seen a few times. The chain recombines TRBV2 with TRBJ2-1, with 7 bases that match TRBD2. Germline V gene data show CDR1 as SNHLY and CDR2 as FYNNEI. This CDR3 comprises 14 residues. Losses at the gene ends were 7 bases for V and 7 bases for J; bases not matched to a gene: 10. CDR3 in DNA: TGTGCCAGCACGGGGCTCGGCGGGAGTAATGAGCAGTTCTTC. Its protein is CASTGLGGSNEQFF.

This clonotype appeared a few times. The junction and the germline gene differ at one end; a read error may be behind it. The rearrangement uses TRBV10-1 and TRBJ2-1, with D perhaps matching TRBD1 (6 bases). The CDR3 is 15 amino acids. The germline V gene encodes CDR1 WNHNN and CDR2 SYGVQD (reference sequence). CDR3 amino acids: CASSQDSSSCNEQFF. The CDR3 DNA follows: TGCGCCAGCAGCCAGGACAGCAGCTCCTGCAATGAGCAGTTCTTC.

The chain recombines TRBV6-6 with TRBJ2-7; D might be TRBD2 (6 bases). Germline V gene data show CDR1 as MNHNY and CDR2 as SVGAGI (reference sequence). V was pared by 3 bases and J by 6 bases, with 15 bases between. This CDR3 spans 14 amino acids. CDR3 loop: CASSYEGGGFEQYF. Written as DNA, the CDR3 is TGTGCCAGCAGTTATGAGGGAGGAGGATTCGAGCAGTACTTC.

The chain couples TRBV5-5 to TRBJ1-1; TRBD1 is a possible D gene (6 bases). V was cut by 4 bases and J by 5 bases, with 21 bases left in between. The CDR3 is made up of 16 amino acids. Germline V gene sequence: CDR1 SGHKS, CDR2 YYEKEE (reference sequence). The CDR3 loop reads CASSLRRPGQGTEAFF. DNA of the CDR3: TGTGCCAGCAGCCTAAGGAGGCCGGGACAAGGAACTGAAGCTTTCTTT.

V usage is TRBV29-1 and J usage is TRBJ1-1; possible D gene TRBD1, 5 bases. The V gene lost 3 bases and the J gene lost 4 bases, with 9 bases spanning the gap. From germline, CDR1 is SQVTM and CDR2 ANQGSEA. This CDR3 region has 12 residues. CDR3 DNA: TGCAGCGTTGACAGGGAGGCCACTGAAGCTTTCTTT. It is translated as CSVDREATEAFF.

This clonotype was seen a few times. The rearrangement uses TRBV7-8 and TRBJ2-3, with D tentatively TRBD2 (6 bases). The CDR3 length is 14 residues. V gave up 2 bases and J gave up 5 bases, with 11 bases separating them. Germline V gene sequence: CDR1 SGHVS, CDR2 FQNEAQ. CDR3 nucleotides: TGTGCCAGCAGCTTATTGCAGGGAGGAGATACGCAGTATTTT. This translates into CASSLLQGGDTQYF. The full variable domain, completed using reference TRBV7-8 and TRBJ2-3, is GAGVSQSPRYKVAKRGQDVALRCDPISGHVSLFWYQQALGQGPEFLTYFQNEAQLDKSGLPSDRFFAERPEGSVSTLKIQRTQQEDSAVYLCASSLLQGGDTQYFGPGTRLTVL.

The V call is TRBV29-1, the J call TRBJ2-1; possibly TRBD1 or TRBD2 for D (5 bases each). This CDR3 is 17 amino acids long. Germline CDR1 SQVTM, CDR2 ANQGSEA. The V and J ends lost 6 bases and 6 bases respectively, with 27 bases between them. CDR3 in DNA: TGCAGCGTCCTCTTCCCCGGGACCCGAACAAGCGGCAATGAGCAGTTCTTC. Translating it yields CSVLFPGTRTSGNEQFF.

This chain connects TRBV7-9 to TRBJ2-3; TRBD1 aligns across 8 bases. The length of the CDR3 is 15 residues. CDR1 and CDR2 (germline): SEHNR, FQNEAQ (reference sequence). With 3 bases clipped from V and 6 bases from J, the junction kept 8 bases outside the gene matches. CDR3 in DNA: TGTGCCAGCAGCTTCCCCCGGACAGGGTCGGATACGCAGTATTTT. Amino acid sequence: CASSFPRTGSDTQYF.

This clonotype was seen more than once but under ten times. The rearrangement uses TRBV7-2 and TRBJ2-3, with 10 bases lining up with TRBD1. This CDR3 region has 15 residues. V was pared by 5 bases and J by 4 bases, with 6 bases of the junction left unmatched. The germline V gene encodes CDR1 SGHTA and CDR2 FQGNSA. In DNA form, the CDR3 reads TGTGCCAGCAGCCTAGAGGACAGGGGGGCAGATACGCAGTATTTT. Protein sequence: CASSLEDRGADTQYF. The full variable domain, rest sourced from reference TRBV7-2 and TRBJ2-3, is GAGVSQSPSNKVTEKGKDVELRCDPISGHTALYWYRQSLGQGLEFLIYFQGNSAPDKSGLPSDRFSAERTGGSVSTLTIQRTQQEDSAVYLCASSLEDRGADTQYFGPGTRLTVL.

This clonotype has a handful of counts. Just one base apart from a much larger clone, this may be a read error. The chain couples TRBV11-1 to TRBJ2-5; D possibly corresponds to TRBD2 (6 bases). Germline V gives CDR1 SGHAT, CDR2 FQDESV (reference sequence). The CDR3 has 14 amino acids. Trimming pared 5 bases from V and 11 bases from J, leaving 21 bases between. CDR3 coding DNA: TGTGCCAGCAGCCCGGGGACTTACTACAATGAGCAGTACTTC. Amino acid sequence: CASSPGTYYNEQYF. Supplemented by reference TRBV11-1 and TRBJ2-5, the full variable domain reads EAEVAQSPRYKITEKSQAVAFWCDPISGHATLYWYRQILGQGPELLVQFQDESVVDDSQLPKDRFSAERLKGVDSTLKIQPAELGDSAMYLCASSPGTYYNEQYFGPGTRLLVL.